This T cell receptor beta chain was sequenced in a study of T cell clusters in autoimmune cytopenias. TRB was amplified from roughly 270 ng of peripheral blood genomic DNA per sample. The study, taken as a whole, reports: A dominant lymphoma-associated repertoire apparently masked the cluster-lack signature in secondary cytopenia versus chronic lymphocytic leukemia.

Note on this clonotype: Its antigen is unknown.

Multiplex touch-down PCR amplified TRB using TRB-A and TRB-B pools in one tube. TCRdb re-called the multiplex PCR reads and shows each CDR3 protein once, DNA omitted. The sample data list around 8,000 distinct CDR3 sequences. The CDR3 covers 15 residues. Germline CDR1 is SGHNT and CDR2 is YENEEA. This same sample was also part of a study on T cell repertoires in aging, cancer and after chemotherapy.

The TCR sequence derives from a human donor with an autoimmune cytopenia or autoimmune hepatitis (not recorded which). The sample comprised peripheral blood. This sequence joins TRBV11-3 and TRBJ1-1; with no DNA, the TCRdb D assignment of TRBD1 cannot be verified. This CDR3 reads CASSLGTDKNTEAFF. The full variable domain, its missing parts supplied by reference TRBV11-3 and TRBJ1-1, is EAGVVQSPRYKIIEKKQPVAFWCNPISGHNTLYWYLQNLGQGPELLIRYENEEAVDDSQLPKDRFSAERLKGVDSTLKIQPAELGDSAVYLCASSLGTDKNTEAFFGQGTRLTVV.